Each of the 16 T cell receptor beta chains below was sequenced from the same sample in a study of blood T cell repertoires in COVID-19. Data came from immunoSEQ multiplex PCR; TCRdb stores just in-frame clones and leaves some out. The profile shows under 65,000 clones, 90% of them singletons. Sequencing input: peripheral blood. These receptors came from a woman over 75 with active COVID-19.

J is TRBJ1-2 and V is TRBV6-4; D ambiguous. The CDR3 contains 15 residues. The germline gives CDR1 MRHNA, CDR2 SNTAGT. Trimming pared 0 bases from V and 0 bases from J, leaving 8 bases between. The CDR3 region is CASSDSRVTNYGYTF. CDR3 DNA: TGTGCCAGCAGTGACTCTCGGGTAACTAACTATGGCTACACCTTC.

The J gene is TRBJ2-7, the V gene TRBV21-1; TRBD2 is taken as the D call from the table, unchecked against the DNA. TRBV21-1 is termed a pseudogene. The CDR3 consists of 16 residues. This CDR3 reads CASSILAGDYPYEQYF. The CDR3 DNA follows: TGTGCCAGCAGCATCCTAGCGGGAGATTACCCCTACGAGCAGTACTTC.

This chain uses TRBV7-8 with TRBJ2-2, with 12 bases fitting TRBD2. This CDR3 comprises 15 residues. V lost 7 bases to trimming and J lost 7 bases; unmatched junction nucleotides: 7. The germline CDR1 and CDR2 sequences are SGHVS and FQNEAQ. The CDR3 loop reads CASTASGGAIGELFF. CDR3 in DNA: TGTGCCAGCACCGCTAGCGGGGGGGCAATCGGGGAGCTGTTTTTT.

V is TRBV19 and J is TRBJ1-6, with no clear D. This CDR3 comprises 15 residues. Germline V gives CDR1 LNHDA, CDR2 SQIVND (reference sequence). V lost 6 bases and J 7 bases, leaving 16 bases between the germline ends. In DNA form, the CDR3 reads TGTGCCAGTAGGCTGGAGGGATCGAACAATTCACCCCTCCACTTT. Its protein is CASRLEGSNNSPLHF. Supplemented by reference TRBV19 and TRBJ1-6, the full variable domain reads DGGITQSPKYLFRKEGQNVTLSCEQNLNHDAMYWYRQDPGQGLRLIYYSQIVNDFQKGDIAEGYSVSREKKESFPLTVTSAQKNPTAFYLCASRLEGSNNSPLHFGNGTRLTVT.

V gene TRBV19 combines with J gene TRBJ2-7; D is possibly TRBD1 (6 bases). Looked up from germline, CDR1 is LNHDA and CDR2 is SQIVND (reference sequence). CDR3 size: 17 residues. Trimming shortened V by 6 bases and J by 0 bases, and 21 bases separated the two germline ends. CDR3 sequence: CASSRIQGQANSYEQYF. DNA of the CDR3: TGTGCCAGTAGCCGGATCCAGGGACAAGCGAACTCCTACGAGCAGTACTTC. Combining the CDR3 with reference TRBV19 and TRBJ2-7 gives the whole variable domain DGGITQSPKYLFRKEGQNVTLSCEQNLNHDAMYWYRQDPGQGLRLIYYSQIVNDFQKGDIAEGYSVSREKKESFPLTVTSAQKNPTAFYLCASSRIQGQANSYEQYFGPGTRLTVT.

The rearrangement uses TRBV10-3 and TRBJ1-2, with 11 bases matching TRBD1. The length of the CDR3 is 14 residues. Germline V gene sequence: CDR1 ENHRY, CDR2 SYGVKD. With 3 bases clipped from V and 7 bases from J, the junction kept 4 bases outside the gene matches. In DNA form, the CDR3 reads TGTGCCATCAGTGAAGGACAGGGGGCTTCTGGCTACACCTTC. This sequence encodes CAISEGQGASGYTF.

The chain employs TRBV7-9 and TRBJ2-3, with 9 bases identical to TRBD2. This CDR3 is 18 amino acids long. With V trimmed by 4 bases and J by 4 bases, 15 bases remained unmatched. Germline V CDR1 and CDR2: SEHNR, FQNEAQ (reference sequence). The CDR3 loop reads CASSSRAWASGASDTQYF. In DNA, the CDR3 is TGTGCCAGCAGCTCAAGGGCGTGGGCTAGCGGGGCATCAGATACGCAGTATTTT.

This clone was seen just once. The chain links TRBV5-6 to TRBJ2-5; the match to TRBD1 covers 10 bases. Germline V gives CDR1 SGHDT, CDR2 YYEEEE. After removal of 4 bases from V and 0 bases from J, the junction contained 6 bases not matched to a gene. The CDR3 covers 16 residues. In DNA form, the CDR3 reads TGTGCCAGCAGCACCGGACAGGGGGGGAACCAAGAGACCCAGTACTTC. Amino acids: CASSTGQGGNQETQYF. The variable domain in full, with the rest retrieved from reference TRBV5-6 and TRBJ2-5, is DAGVTQSPTHLIKTRGQQVTLRCSPKSGHDTVSWYQQALGQGPQFIFQYYEEEERQRGNFPDRFSGHQFPNYSSELNVNALLLGDSALYLCASSTGQGGNQETQYFGPGTRLLVL.

This clone came up once. The V call is TRBV6-4, the J call TRBJ2-1; TRBD2 agrees at 13 bases. CDR3 size: 15 residues. V gave up 5 bases and J gave up 9 bases; unmatched junction bases: 7. Germline CDR1 is MRHNA and CDR2 is SNTAGT. This CDR3 reads CASSHGLAGAGEQFF. For the CDR3, the DNA is TGTGCCAGCAGTCATGGACTAGCGGGAGCCGGTGAGCAGTTCTTC.

The V gene is TRBV24-1, the J gene TRBJ2-2; D gene uncertain. The CDR3 covers 14 residues. CDR1 and CDR2 (germline): KGHDR, SFDVKD. Deletions cut 0 bases from V and 3 bases from J, with 4 bases between. The CDR3 reads CATSDLAHTGELFF. The CDR3 nucleotides read TGTGCCACCAGTGATTTGGCGCACACCGGGGAGCTGTTTTTT.

The chain recombines TRBV27 with TRBJ1-5, with TRBD1 as a possible D gene (5 bases). The V end was cut by 8 bases, the J end by 0 bases, with 17 bases between. The CDR3 is made up of 16 amino acids. Germline CDR1 reads MNHEY; CDR2 reads SMNVEV (reference sequence). CDR3 nucleotides: TGTGCCAGCGGCCTCGGGACTCAACATAGCAATCAGCCCCAGCATTTT. This encodes CASGLGTQHSNQPQHF.

The rearrangement uses TRBV18 and TRBJ1-1, with 11 bases identical to TRBD1. CDR3 length: 14 residues. Germline CDR1 KGHSH, CDR2 LQKENI. V was pared by 4 bases and J by 8 bases, with 6 bases of the junction left unmatched. CDR3 in DNA: TGTGCCAGCTCACAACGGACAGGGGGCGAGGAAGCTTTCTTT. Translated, it gives CASSQRTGGEEAFF.

This sequence joins TRBV3-1 (or the pseudogene TRBV3-2) and TRBJ2-6, with 7 bases identical to TRBD1. The CDR3 sequence is 14 residues long. The V and J ends lost 5 bases and 4 bases, in that order; junction bases with no gene match: 2. Germline CDR1 LGHDT, CDR2 YNNKEL (reference sequence). CDR3 sequence: CASSRGLGANVLTF. The CDR3 nucleotides are TGTGCCAGCAGCAGGGGGCTAGGGGCCAACGTCCTGACTTTC.

As to this clone: The same CDR3 can be traced to other DNA sequences in this sample. The chain recombines TRBV27 with TRBJ2-3; 8 positions agree with TRBD2. The J segment lost 5 bases and the V segment lost 0 bases, leaving 1 base of the junction unmatched. This CDR3 has 14 amino acids. Germline CDR1 reads MNHEY; CDR2 reads SMNVEV (reference sequence). The CDR3 region is CASSLSRGGDTQYF. DNA of the CDR3: TGTGCCAGCAGTTTATCCCGGGGGGGAGATACGCAGTATTTT.

The chain links TRBV19 to TRBJ2-1; tentatively, D is TRBD2 (5 bases). Trimming shortened V by 0 bases and J by 2 bases, and 8 bases separated the two germline ends. Germline V gives CDR1 LNHDA, CDR2 SQIVND (reference sequence). The CDR3 extends over 15 amino acids. CDR3 sequence: CASSIELATYNEQFF. CDR3 bases: TGTGCCAGTAGTATAGAATTAGCGACCTACAATGAGCAGTTCTTC.

This chain connects TRBV3-1 (or the pseudogene TRBV3-2) to TRBJ2-1, with TRBD2 identical over 8 bases. Germline V gives CDR1 LGHDT, CDR2 YNNKEL (reference sequence). The CDR3 is made up of 17 amino acids. Losses at the gene ends were 0 bases for V and 5 bases for J; bases not matched to a gene: 9. CDR3 amino acids: CASSQDLSGGENNEQFF. CDR3 DNA sequence: TGTGCCAGCAGCCAAGATCTGTCGGGGGGGGAAAACAATGAGCAGTTCTTC.